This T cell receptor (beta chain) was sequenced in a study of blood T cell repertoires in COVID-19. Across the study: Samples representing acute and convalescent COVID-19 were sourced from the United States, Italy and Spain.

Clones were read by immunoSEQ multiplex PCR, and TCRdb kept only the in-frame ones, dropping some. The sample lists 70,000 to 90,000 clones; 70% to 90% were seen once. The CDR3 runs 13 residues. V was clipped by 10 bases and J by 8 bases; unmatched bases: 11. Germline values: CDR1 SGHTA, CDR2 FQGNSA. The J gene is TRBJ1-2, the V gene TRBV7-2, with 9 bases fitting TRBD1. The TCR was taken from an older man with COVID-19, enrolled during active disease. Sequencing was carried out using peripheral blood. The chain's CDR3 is CAIRTGTGTGYTF. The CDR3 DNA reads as TGTGCCATCCGTACCGGGACAGGGACCGGCTACACCTTC. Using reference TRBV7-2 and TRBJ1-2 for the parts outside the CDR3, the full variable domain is GAGVSQSPSNKVTEKGKDVELRCDPISGHTALYWYRQSLGQGLEFLIYFQGNSAPDKSGLPSDRFSAERTGGSVSTLTIQRTQQEDSAVYLCAIRTGTGTGYTFGSGTRLTVV.